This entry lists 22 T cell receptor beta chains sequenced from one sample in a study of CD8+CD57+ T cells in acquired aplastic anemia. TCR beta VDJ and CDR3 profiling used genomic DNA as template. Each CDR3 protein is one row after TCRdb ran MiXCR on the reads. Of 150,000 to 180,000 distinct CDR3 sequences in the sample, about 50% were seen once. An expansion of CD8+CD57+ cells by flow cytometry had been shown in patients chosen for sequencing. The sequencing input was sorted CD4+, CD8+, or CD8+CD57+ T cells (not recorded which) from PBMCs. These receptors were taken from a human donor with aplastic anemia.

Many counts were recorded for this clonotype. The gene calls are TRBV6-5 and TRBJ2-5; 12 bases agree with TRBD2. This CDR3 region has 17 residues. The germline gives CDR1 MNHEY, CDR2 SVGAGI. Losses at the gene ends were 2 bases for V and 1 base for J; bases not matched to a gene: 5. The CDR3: CASSYVLTSGGQETQYF. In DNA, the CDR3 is TGTGCCAGCAGTTACGTATTGACTAGCGGGGGCCAAGAGACCCAGTACTTC.

The CDR3 protein is CASTLSGNEQFF. The CDR3 DNA sequence: TGTGCCAGCACTCTGTCGGGCAATGAGCAGTTCTTC. V and J are TRBV2 and TRBJ2-1; D not resolved. The CDR3 loop spans 12 amino acids. The germline V gene has CDR1 SNHLY and CDR2 FYNNEI. The ends were cut back, 7 bases at V and 6 bases at J, with 10 bases in the middle.

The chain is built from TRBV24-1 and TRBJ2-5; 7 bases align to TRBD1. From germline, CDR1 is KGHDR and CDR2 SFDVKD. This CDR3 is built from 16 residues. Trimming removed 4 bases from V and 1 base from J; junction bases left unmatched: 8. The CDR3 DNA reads TGTGCCACCAGTGACAGGGACAGACCCCCCCAAGAGACCCAGTACTTC. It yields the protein CATSDRDRPPQETQYF.

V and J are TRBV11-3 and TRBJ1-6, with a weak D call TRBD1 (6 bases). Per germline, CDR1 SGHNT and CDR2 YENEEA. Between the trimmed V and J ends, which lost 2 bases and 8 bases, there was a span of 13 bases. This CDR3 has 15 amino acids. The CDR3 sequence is CASSLIGGADSPLHF. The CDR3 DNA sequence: TGTGCCAGCAGCTTAATCGGGGGGGCGGATTCACCCCTCCACTTT.

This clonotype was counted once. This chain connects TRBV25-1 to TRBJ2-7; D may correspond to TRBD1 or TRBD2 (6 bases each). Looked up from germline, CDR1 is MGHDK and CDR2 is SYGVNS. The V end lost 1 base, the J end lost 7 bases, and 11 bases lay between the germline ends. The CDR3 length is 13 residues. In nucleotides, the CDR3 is TGTGCCAGCAGTGAATCTGGAGGGGGGGAGCAGTACTTC. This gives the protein CASSESGGGEQYF.

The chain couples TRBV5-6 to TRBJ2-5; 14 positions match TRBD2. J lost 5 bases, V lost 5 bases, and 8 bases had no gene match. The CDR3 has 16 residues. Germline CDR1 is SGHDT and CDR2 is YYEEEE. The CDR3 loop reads CASSRGLAGEGETQYF. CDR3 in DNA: TGTGCCAGCAGTCGGGGACTAGCGGGAGAGGGGGAGACCCAGTACTTC.

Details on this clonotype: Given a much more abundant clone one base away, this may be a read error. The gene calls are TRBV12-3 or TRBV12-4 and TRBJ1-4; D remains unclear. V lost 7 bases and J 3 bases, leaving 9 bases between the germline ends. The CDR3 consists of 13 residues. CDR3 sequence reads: CASTVVPNEKLFF. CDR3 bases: TGTGCCAGCACTGTGGTCCCTAATGAAAAACTGTTTTTT.

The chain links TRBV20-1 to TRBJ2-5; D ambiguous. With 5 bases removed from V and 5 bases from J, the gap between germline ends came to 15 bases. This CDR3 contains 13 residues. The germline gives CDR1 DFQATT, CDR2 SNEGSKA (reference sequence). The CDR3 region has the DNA TGCAGTGCTGAGTTGGTGGATGTGGAGACCCAGTACTTC. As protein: CSAELVDVETQYF.

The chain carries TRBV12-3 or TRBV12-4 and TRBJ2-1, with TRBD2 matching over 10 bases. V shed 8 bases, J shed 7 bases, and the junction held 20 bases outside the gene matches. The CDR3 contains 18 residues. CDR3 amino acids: CASGSGGTSLAPSNEQFF. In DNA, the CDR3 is TGTGCCAGCGGTAGCGGGGGGACAAGCCTGGCCCCGAGTAATGAGCAGTTCTTC.

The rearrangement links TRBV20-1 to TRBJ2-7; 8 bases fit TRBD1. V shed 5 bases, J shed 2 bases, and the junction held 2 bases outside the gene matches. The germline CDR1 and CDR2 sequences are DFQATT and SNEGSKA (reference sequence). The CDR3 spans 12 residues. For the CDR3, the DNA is TGCAGTGCTGGGGGACAGGCCTACGAGCAGTACTTC. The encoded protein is CSAGGQAYEQYF.

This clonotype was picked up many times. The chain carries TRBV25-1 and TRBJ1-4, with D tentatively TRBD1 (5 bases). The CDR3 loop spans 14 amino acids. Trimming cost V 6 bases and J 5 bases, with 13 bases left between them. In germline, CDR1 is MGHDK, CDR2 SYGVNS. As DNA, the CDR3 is TGTGCCAGCAGCCAAAAGGGGCACAATGAAAAACTGTTTTTT. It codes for CASSQKGHNEKLFF.

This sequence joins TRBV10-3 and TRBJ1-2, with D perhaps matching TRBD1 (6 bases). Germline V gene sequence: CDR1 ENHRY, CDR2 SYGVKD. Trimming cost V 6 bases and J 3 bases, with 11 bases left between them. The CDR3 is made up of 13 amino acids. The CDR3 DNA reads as TGTGCCATCAGGGAGAGGACAGACTATGGCTACACCTTC. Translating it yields CAIRERTDYGYTF.

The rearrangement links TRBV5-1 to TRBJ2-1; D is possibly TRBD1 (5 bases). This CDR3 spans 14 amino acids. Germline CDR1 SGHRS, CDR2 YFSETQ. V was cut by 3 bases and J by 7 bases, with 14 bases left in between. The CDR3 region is CASSYPGFRNEQFF. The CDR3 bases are TGCGCCAGCAGCTACCCAGGGTTCCGGAATGAGCAGTTCTTC.

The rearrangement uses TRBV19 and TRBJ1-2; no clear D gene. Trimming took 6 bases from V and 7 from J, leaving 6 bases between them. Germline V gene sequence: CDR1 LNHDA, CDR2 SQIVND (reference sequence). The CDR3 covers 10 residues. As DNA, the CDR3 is TGTGCCAGTAGATCAATTGGCTACACCTTC. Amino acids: CASRSIGYTF.

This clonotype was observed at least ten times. Here the CDR3 DNA reads TGTGCCAGCAGCTTACATAGGGAGGGCACTGAAGCTTTCTTT. Translation gives CASSLHREGTEAFF. The V call is TRBV7-9, the J call TRBJ1-1; D gene ambiguous. Trimming took off 2 bases at V and 4 bases at J, with 11 bases between the two ends. The CDR3 runs 14 residues. In germline, CDR1 is SEHNR, CDR2 FQNEAQ (reference sequence).

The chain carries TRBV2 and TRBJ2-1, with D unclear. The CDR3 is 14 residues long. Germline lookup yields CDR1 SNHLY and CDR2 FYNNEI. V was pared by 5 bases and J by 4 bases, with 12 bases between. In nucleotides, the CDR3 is TGTGCCAGCAGTCCGACCAGCCCATACAATGAGCAGTTCTTC. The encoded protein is CASSPTSPYNEQFF.

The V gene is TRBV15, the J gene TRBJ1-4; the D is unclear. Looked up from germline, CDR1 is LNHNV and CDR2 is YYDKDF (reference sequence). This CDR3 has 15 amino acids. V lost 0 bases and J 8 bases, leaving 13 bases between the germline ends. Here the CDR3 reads CATSRDRELGEKLFF. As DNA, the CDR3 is TGTGCCACCAGCAGAGATCGGGAATTGGGCGAAAAACTGTTTTTT.

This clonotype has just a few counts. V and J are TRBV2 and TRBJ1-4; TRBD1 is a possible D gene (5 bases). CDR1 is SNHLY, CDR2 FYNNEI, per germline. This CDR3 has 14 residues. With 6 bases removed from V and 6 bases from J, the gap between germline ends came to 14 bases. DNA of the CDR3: TGTGCCAGCAGGCCCCAGGGACGGTATGAAAAACTGTTTTTT. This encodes CASRPQGRYEKLFF.

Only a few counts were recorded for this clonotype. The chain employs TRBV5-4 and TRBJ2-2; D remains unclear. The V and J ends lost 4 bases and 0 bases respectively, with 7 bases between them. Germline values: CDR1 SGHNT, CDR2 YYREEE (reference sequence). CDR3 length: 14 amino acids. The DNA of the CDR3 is TGTGCCAGCAGCACGGGTACGAACACCGGGGAGCTGTTTTTT. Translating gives CASSTGTNTGELFF.

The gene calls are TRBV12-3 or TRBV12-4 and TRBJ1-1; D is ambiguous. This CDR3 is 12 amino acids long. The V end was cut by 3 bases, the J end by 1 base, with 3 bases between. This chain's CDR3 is CASSFANTEAFF. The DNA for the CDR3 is TGTGCCAGCAGTTTTGCGAACACTGAAGCTTTCTTT.

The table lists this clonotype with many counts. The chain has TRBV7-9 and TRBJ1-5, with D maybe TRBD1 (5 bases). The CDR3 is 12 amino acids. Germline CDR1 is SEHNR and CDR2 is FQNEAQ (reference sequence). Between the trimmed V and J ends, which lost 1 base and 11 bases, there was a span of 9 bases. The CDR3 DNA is TGTGCCAGCAGCTTAGGTTTACAGGCCCAGCATTTT. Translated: CASSLGLQAQHF.

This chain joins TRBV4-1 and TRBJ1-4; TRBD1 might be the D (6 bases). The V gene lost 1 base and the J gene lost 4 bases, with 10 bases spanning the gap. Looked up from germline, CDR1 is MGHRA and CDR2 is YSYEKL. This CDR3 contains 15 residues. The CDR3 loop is CASSQAGQRNEKLFF. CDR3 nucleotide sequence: TGCGCCAGCAGCCAAGCAGGACAGCGTAATGAAAAACTGTTTTTT.